A selection of T cell receptor beta chains follows, all from one sample in a study of blood T cell repertoires in COVID-19. TCRdb keeps only in-frame clones here, not all; method: immunoSEQ multiplex PCR. The top ten hold roughly 2.2% of the sample, which has around 120,000 clones, 86% seen once. Sequencing used PBMCs or T cells enriched from blood (not recorded which). These receptors all stem from a woman aged 45-65 years who had recovered from COVID-19. The CDR3 runs from the conserved cysteine through the conserved F or W. The order of the fields is D gene, V gene, J gene, clone size, CDR3 DNA, CDR3 protein. A D gene is named only where the DNA matches it firmly. Not all rows give a size; the values are once, few, many and, for expanded clones, a class.

>TRBD1|TRBV9|TRBJ1-2|NA
TGTGCCAGCAGCGATAGGACAGGGGGGTATGGCTACACCTTC
CASSDRTGGYGYTF
>NA|TRBV27|TRBJ2-1|NA
TGTGCCAGCAGTTTAGGAGGGACTTACAATGAGCAGTTCTTC
CASSLGGTYNEQFF
>NA|TRBV19|TRBJ2-7|NA
TGTGCCAGTACCCCTGGGTGGGGGCTACCCTACGAGCAGTACTTC
CASTPGWGLPYEQYF
>TRBD2|TRBV30|TRBJ2-5|NA
TGTGCCTGGAGTGGCGGGCCAGCGGGGGGCCAAGAGACCCAGTACTTC
CAWSGGPAGGQETQYF
>NA|TRBV10-3|TRBJ1-5|NA
TGTGCCATCAGCGGTCCGGGAAATCAGCCCCAGCATTTT
CAISGPGNQPQHF
>TRBD1|TRBV6-5|TRBJ2-5|NA
TGTGCCAGCAGTCGAGGGACAGAACAAGAGACCCAGTACTTC
CASSRGTEQETQYF
>NA|TRBV11-2|TRBJ2-7|NA
TGTGCCAGCAGCTTTATCTACGAGCAGTACTTC
CASSFIYEQYF
>NA|TRBV4-3|TRBJ1-5|NA
TGCGCCAGCAGCCAAGACCCGGGGGGTCCTCAGCCCCAGCATTTT
CASSQDPGGPQPQHF
>NA|TRBV7-6|TRBJ2-5|NA
TGTGCCAGCAGCTTAGCGCAACCGGGTCAAGAGACCCAGTACTTC
CASSLAQPGQETQYF
>NA|TRBV19|TRBJ1-5|NA
TGTGCCACGGCCCAGACAGGACCTAATCAGCCCCAGCATTTT
CATAQTGPNQPQHF
>TRBD1|TRBV5-4|TRBJ1-1|NA
TGTGCCAGCAGCTTCCCGGGACAGGGGCCCACTGAAGCTTTCTTT
CASSFPGQGPTEAFF
>NA|TRBV11-2|TRBJ1-1|NA
TGTGCCAGCAGCGTAAGCAGGGGAGTGAACACTGAAGCTTTCTTT
CASSVSRGVNTEAFF
>NA|TRBV19|TRBJ1-1|NA
TGTGCCAGTAGTATATCTCTAATGAACACTGAAGCTTTCTTT
CASSISLMNTEAFF
>TRBD1|TRBV10-2|TRBJ1-2|NA
TGCGCCAGCAGTGATTCAGGGACAGGGGGCGTCTATGGCTACACCTTC
CASSDSGTGGVYGYTF
>NA|TRBV5-1|TRBJ2-5|NA
TGCGCCAGCAGCTTGGACGGGTACCAAGAGACCCAGTACTTC
CASSLDGYQETQYF
>TRBD1|TRBV28|TRBJ2-7|NA
TGTGTAACGGGGACAGGGATCTACGAGCAGTACTTC
CVTGTGIYEQYF
>NA|TRBV30|TRBJ2-2|NA
TGTGCCTGGAGCTTCCCTCTAGCGCGAGACACCGGGGAGCTGTTTTTT
CAWSFPLARDTGELFF
>NA|TRBV11-3|TRBJ2-7|NA
TGTGCCAGCAGCCGTACACCCTACGAGCAGTACTTC
CASSRTPYEQYF
>NA|TRBV10-3|TRBJ2-5|NA
TGTGCCATCAGCGCTCTCATTTCCGGAGAGACCCAGTACTTC
CAISALISGETQYF
>NA|TRBV5-1|TRBJ1-4|NA
TGCGCCAGCAGCTTGGGTGGGGCTGGTGAAAAACTGTTTTTT
CASSLGGAGEKLFF
>NA|TRBV7-9|TRBJ1-6|NA
TGTGCCAGCAGCCCCACCCCACAGGGATATAATTCACCCCTCCACTTT
CASSPTPQGYNSPLHF
>TRBD2|TRBV6-1|TRBJ2-1|few
TGTGCCAGCAGTGCTATGGGACTAGCGGGGGGGAGCTCCTACAATGAGCAGTTCTTC
CASSAMGLAGGSSYNEQFF
>NA|TRBV4-1|TRBJ1-5|NA
TGCGCCAGCAGCCAAGGCTGGGGGGGGAATCAGCCCCAGCATTTT
CASSQGWGGNQPQHF
>NA|TRBV7-9|TRBJ2-3|NA
TGTGCCAGCAGCGCGAGGGTAGGGATCACAGATACGCAGTATTTT
CASSARVGITDTQYF
>TRBD2|TRBV13|TRBJ2-5|few
TGTGCCAGCAGCTTACCCCTAAGACTAGCGGGGGGGCCCGGGGAGACCCAGTACTTC
CASSLPLRLAGGPGETQYF
>NA|TRBV7-9|TRBJ2-7|NA
TGTGCCAGCAGCTCCCAGTATCACAGTTCGTCTGGCGAGCAGTACTTC
CASSSQYHSSSGEQYF
>TRBD1|TRBV5-1|TRBJ2-5|once
TGCGCCAGCAGCCCGGGACAGGGGGAAGAGACCCAGTACTTC
CASSPGQGEETQYF
>TRBD1|TRBV19|TRBJ1-2|once
TGTGCCAGTAGCACGGGACAGGGATCGGTCTCTGGCTACACCTTC
CASSTGQGSVSGYTF
>NA|TRBV30|TRBJ1-2|NA
TGTGCCTGGACGGGCGAGGGAATCTATGGCTACACCTTC
CAWTGEGIYGYTF
>TRBD1|TRBV24-1|TRBJ2-5|once
TGTGCCACCAGTGATTCTAGGGGGCGCGCGGAGACCCAGTACTTC
CATSDSRGRAETQYF
>NA|TRBV5-4|TRBJ2-7|NA
TGTGCCAGCAGCTTTGGACAGTCCTCCTACGAGCAGTACTTC
CASSFGQSSYEQYF
>NA|TRBV19|TRBJ2-1|NA
TGTGCCAGTAGTATAGAATTGAGCTCCTACAATGAGCAGTTCTTC
CASSIELSSYNEQFF
>TRBD1|TRBV7-9|TRBJ1-2|NA
TGTGCCAGCAGCTTCCAAAGACCCGGGACAGGGGGTACGGGATATGGCTACACCTTC
CASSFQRPGTGGTGYGYTF
>NA|TRBV7-9|TRBJ2-2|NA
TGTGCCAGCAGCTTAACAGCCACCGGGGAGCTGTTTTTT
CASSLTATGELFF
>NA|TRBV7-6|TRBJ2-7|NA
TGTGCCAGCAGTAGAGCAGGGGCTAACTCCTACGAGCAGTACTTC
CASSRAGANSYEQYF
>TRBD1|TRBV3-1/TRBV3-2|TRBJ1-1|NA
TGTGCCAGCAGCCCACCCGGGACAGCAGTGAACACTGAAGCTTTCTTT
CASSPPGTAVNTEAFF
>NA|TRBV11-2|TRBJ1-2|NA
TGTGCCAGCGATATGTACCAGGGGACCTATGGCTACACCTTC
CASDMYQGTYGYTF
>NA|TRBV5-6|TRBJ2-7|NA
TGTGCCAGCAGCTTGGTGGCCCTCTTGACCTACGAGCAGTACTTC
CASSLVALLTYEQYF
>NA|TRBV5-1|TRBJ2-2|NA
TGCGCCAGTACCGGGACTGCCTCCACCGGGGAGCTGTTTTTT
CASTGTASTGELFF
>NA|TRBV19|TRBJ1-6|NA
TGTGCCAGTAGTATCGGTGAGGGGGTTAGATCACCCCTCCACTTT
CASSIGEGVRSPLHF
>TRBD2|TRBV2|TRBJ2-3|NA
TGTGCCAGCAAGCGGGGGCAATACACAGATACGCAGTATTTT
CASKRGQYTDTQYF
>NA|TRBV6-2/TRBV6-3|TRBJ1-6|NA
TGTGCCAGCAGTTACTCGATTGGTTCAGGGAATTCACCCCTCCACTTT
CASSYSIGSGNSPLHF
>TRBD2|TRBV5-6|TRBJ2-2|NA
TGTGCCAGCTTTTCTGGCGGGGGGGCCCCCGGGGAGCTGTTTTTT
CASFSGGGAPGELFF
>NA|TRBV6-5|TRBJ1-6|NA
TGTGCCAGCAGCGCCCAGTCGAGGGATAATTCACCCCTCCACTTT
CASSAQSRDNSPLHF
>NA|TRBV6-5|TRBJ1-1|NA
TGTGCCAGCAGCCCGACAGAAATGAACACTGAAGCTTTCTTT
CASSPTEMNTEAFF
>NA|TRBV30|TRBJ1-5|NA
TGTGCCTGGAGTGTACAGGGACACGGGCCCCAGCATTTT
CAWSVQGHGPQHF
>NA|TRBV4-3|TRBJ1-2|NA
TGCGCCAGCAGCCAAGAAGTCTCTAGGACAGTCAATAACTATGGCTACACCTTC
CASSQEVSRTVNNYGYTF
>NA|TRBV11-3|TRBJ1-3|NA
TGTGCCAGCAGCTACAAGGGGACAAGCTCTGGAAACACCATATATTTT
CASSYKGTSSGNTIYF
>TRBD1|TRBV11-3|TRBJ1-1|NA
TGTGCCAGCAGCCTAATGGGACAGGGGGCTGAAGCTTTCTTT
CASSLMGQGAEAFF
>TRBD1|TRBV20-1|TRBJ1-3|once
TGCAGTGCTAGTTCCCGGACAGGCGGAAACACCATATATTTT
CSASSRTGGNTIYF
>TRBD1|TRBV6-2/TRBV6-3|TRBJ1-2|NA
TGTGCCAGCAGTCCGTCTACCGCAGGGGGCGATTCCGGCTACACCTTC
CASSPSTAGGDSGYTF
>NA|TRBV30|TRBJ1-5|NA
TGTGCCTGGAGCGAAGGACAGCCCAATCAGCCCCAGCATTTT
CAWSEGQPNQPQHF
>NA|TRBV18|TRBJ2-1|few
TGTGCCAGCTCACGACAGGACTACAATGAGCAGTTCTTC
CASSRQDYNEQFF
>NA|TRBV3-1/TRBV3-2|TRBJ2-2|few
TGTGCCAGCAGCCAAGATCGATTGAGAGTTAACACCGGGGAGCTGTTTTTT
CASSQDRLRVNTGELFF
>TRBD1|TRBV7-8|TRBJ2-7|NA
TGTGCCAGCAGCCCCGGGACAGGAGCCTACGAGCAGTACTTC
CASSPGTGAYEQYF